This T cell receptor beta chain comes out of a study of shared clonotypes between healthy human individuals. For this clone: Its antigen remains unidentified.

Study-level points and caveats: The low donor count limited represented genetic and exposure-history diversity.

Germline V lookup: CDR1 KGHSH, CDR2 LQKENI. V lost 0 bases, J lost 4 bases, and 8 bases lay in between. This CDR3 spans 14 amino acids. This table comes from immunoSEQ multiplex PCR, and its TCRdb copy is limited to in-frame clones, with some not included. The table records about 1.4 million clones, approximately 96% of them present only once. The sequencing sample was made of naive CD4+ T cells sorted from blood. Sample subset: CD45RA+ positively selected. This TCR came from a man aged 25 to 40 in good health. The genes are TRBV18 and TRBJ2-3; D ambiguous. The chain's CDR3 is CASSPPSVADTQYF. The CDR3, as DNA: TGTGCCAGCTCACCACCTTCGGTTGCAGATACGCAGTATTTT.